A selection of T cell receptor beta chains follows, all from one sample in a study of shared clonotypes between healthy human individuals. Sequencing used immunoSEQ multiplex PCR; TCRdb keeps in-frame clones, though not all of them. This table has 1 million to 1.2 million clones, 60% to 85% appearing once. Sequencing was performed on memory CD4+ T cells from PBMCs. Source of these receptors: a man younger than 35 in good health. Some clones in this sample may be carry-over from other donors' samples. CDR3s include the opening cysteine and the closing phenylalanine or tryptophan. The D gene is left open where the match is weak. Rows give clone size only sometimes, using once, few, many, or a class for an expanded clone.

abundance	j_gene	v_gene	len	d_gene	CDR3nt	CDR3aa
.	TRBJ2-7	TRBV6-1	15	.	TGTGCCAGCAGTAAAGGGACCCCGGACCTCTACGAGCAGTACTTC	CASSKGTPDLYEQYF
once	TRBJ1-4	TRBV18	17	TRBD1	TGTGCCAGCTCACCCGGAGGAGGGACAGGGAGGGCTGAAAAACTGTTTTTT	CASSPGGGTGRAEKLFF
.	TRBJ2-5	TRBV7-2	14	.	TGTGCCAGCAGCCCTCGGACCCCTCAAGAGACCCAGTACTTC	CASSPRTPQETQYF
.	TRBJ2-1	TRBV9	18	TRBD2	TGTGCCAGCAGCGTAGTGGGGGTGGCTAGCGGGAGTGGTGGTGAGCAGTTCTTC	CASSVVGVASGSGGEQFF
few	TRBJ1-2	TRBV6-1	13	.	TGTGCCAGCAGTGACCAGGAAGGACGTGGCTACACCTTC	CASSDQEGRGYTF
.	TRBJ2-3	TRBV4-3	16	TRBD2	TGCGCCAGCAGCCAGGGGACTAGCGGGATGGGAGATACGCAGTATTTT	CASSQGTSGMGDTQYF
.	TRBJ2-7	TRBV7-2	12	.	TGTGCCAGCAGCTTCAGGTCCCACGAGCAGTACTTC	CASSFRSHEQYF
.	TRBJ2-1	TRBV28	16	.	TGTGCCAGCAGTAGCCTAGCGATTAGCTCCTACAATGAGCAGTTCTTC	CASSSLAISSYNEQFF
.	TRBJ1-2	TRBV28	13	.	TGTGCCAGCAGTTTGAGACAGGCCAGGGGCTACACCTTC	CASSLRQARGYTF
few	TRBJ2-1	TRBV11-3	19	TRBD2	TGTGCCAGCAGCCAAGAGGGGACTAGCGGCTACAGCTCCTACAATGAGCAGTTCTTC	CASSQEGTSGYSSYNEQFF
.	TRBJ2-3	TRBV11-1	16	TRBD2	TGTGCCAGCAGCCTCAAGGGTAGTCCAGAGCGGGGTACGCAGTATTTT	CASSLKGSPERGTQYF
.	TRBJ2-7	TRBV21-1	18	.	TGTGCCAGAAGCGGGAGGGTACTAGCGGGACCGCTATACTACGAGCAGTACTTC	CARSGRVLAGPLYYEQYF
.	TRBJ1-1	TRBV11-1	15	.	TGTGCCAGCAGCTCACAGGGTTTTGGGGACACTGAAGCTTTCTTT	CASSSQGFGDTEAFF
.	TRBJ1-2	TRBV29-1	12	.	TGCAGCGTTGAATGGGGGGCTGGAGGCTACACCTTC	CSVEWGAGGYTF
.	TRBJ2-7	TRBV7-2	14	.	TGTGCCAGCAGCTCGGTTGGAAGCTCCTACGAGCAGTACTTC	CASSSVGSSYEQYF
.	TRBJ2-7	TRBV14	12	.	TGTGCCAGCAGCCAAACAGGGTACGAGCAGTACTTC	CASSQTGYEQYF
.	TRBJ1-3	TRBV30	15	.	TGTGCCTGGAGTGGGAGTACCCACTCTGGAAACACCATATATTTT	CAWSGSTHSGNTIYF
.	TRBJ2-7	TRBV2	16	TRBD2	TGTGCCAGCAGTGCGAGGATAGCGGGAGGGAAACACGAGCAGTACTTC	CASSARIAGGKHEQYF
.	TRBJ2-5	TRBV27	19	TRBD2	TGTGCCAGCAGTTTCACGGGGCGCGTCGGCGGGAGTGGATTGGAGACCCAGTACTTC	CASSFTGRVGGSGLETQYF
.	TRBJ2-3	TRBV6-1	14	.	TGTGCCAGCAGTGAAGCGGGAGGTTGGGATACGCAGTATTTT	CASSEAGGWDTQYF
.	TRBJ1-1	TRBV18	12	.	TGTGCCAGCTCCGAAACGAACACTGAAGCTTTCTTT	CASSETNTEAFF
.	TRBJ2-3	TRBV4-1	16	TRBD2	TGCGCCAGCAGCCAAGGACCAGGACTAGCGTTAGATACGCAGTATTTT	CASSQGPGLALDTQYF
.	TRBJ2-7	TRBV5-4	14	TRBD2	TGTGCCAGCAGCTCGCTGGCGGGAGGCTACGAGCAGTACTTC	CASSSLAGGYEQYF
few	TRBJ2-7	TRBV18	11	.	TGTGCCAGCTCAGTGGGGACAGAGCAGTACTTC	CASSVGTEQYF
.	TRBJ2-7	TRBV13	12	TRBD1	TGTGCCACTACAGGGGAAAGTTACGAGCAGTACTTC	CATTGESYEQYF
.	TRBJ2-7	TRBV18	15	TRBD2	TGTGCCAGCTCACCCTATAGCGGGAGCGCCTACGAGCAGTACTTC	CASSPYSGSAYEQYF
once	TRBJ2-2	TRBV6-7	15	.	TGTGCCAGCACCGCCAGCTGGAGTGGCACCGGGGAGCTGTTTTTT	CASTASWSGTGELFF
.	TRBJ2-1	TRBV11-2	12	.	TGTGCCAGCAGCCCAGGGTACAATGAGCAGTTCTTC	CASSPGYNEQFF
.	TRBJ2-2	TRBV11-2	16	.	TGTGCCAGCAGCTTGGTAGGGGTGGTTTACACCGGGGAGCTGTTTTTT	CASSLVGVVYTGELFF
.	TRBJ2-7	TRBV30	16	TRBD1	TGTGCCTTTGCGGTCGGGACAGGTTTTCTACGTTTAGAGCAGTACTTC	CAFAVGTGFLRLEQYF
.	TRBJ2-1	TRBV11-2	13	.	TGTGCCAGCAGCTCGGGACCAAACAATGAGCAGTTCTTC	CASSSGPNNEQFF
.	TRBJ2-1	TRBV4-3	15	.	TGCGCCAGCAGCCAAGGCCTCCGGGAGACGGGTGTGCAGTTCTTC	CASSQGLRETGVQFF
.	TRBJ1-1	TRBV9	14	.	TGTGCCAGCAGCGTCCAAACACATGGGACTGAAGCTTTCTTT	CASSVQTHGTEAFF
.	TRBJ2-4	TRBV7-9	14	.	TGTGCCAGCACAACGTCCCTAGCCAAAAACATTCAGTACTTC	CASTTSLAKNIQYF
.	TRBJ1-5	TRBV7-3	14	TRBD1	TGTGCCAGCAGCTTCCACGGACAGGGACAGCCCCAGCATTTT	CASSFHGQGQPQHF
.	TRBJ2-5	TRBV7-7	14	.	TGTGCCAGCAGCTTGTCAGGGGTGGCAGAGACCCAGTACTTC	CASSLSGVAETQYF
.	TRBJ2-7	TRBV11-1	13	.	TGTGCCAGCAGCTCCCGAGGACCCTACGAGCAGTACTTC	CASSSRGPYEQYF
.	TRBJ1-1	TRBV28	13	.	TGTGCCAGCACCGCCCAGGTGAACACTGAAGCTTTCTTT	CASTAQVNTEAFF
.	TRBJ2-1	TRBV6-1	13	.	TGTGCCAGCAGTGCCGAAACTGTGACAGCGAAGTTCTTC	CASSAETVTAKFF
.	TRBJ2-1	TRBV7-9	16	TRBD2	TGTGCCAGCAGCTTACTAGGGACTAGCGGGAGAGATGAGCAGTTCTTC	CASSLLGTSGRDEQFF
.	TRBJ1-1	TRBV10-3	14	.	TGTGCCATCAGTGACCCTTCTACGAACACTGAAGCTTTCTTT	CAISDPSTNTEAFF
.	TRBJ2-7	TRBV5-1	15	.	TGCGCCAGCAGCTTGGCGGAGGGGCGCTCCTACGAGCAGTACTTC	CASSLAEGRSYEQYF
.	TRBJ1-1	TRBV10-3	12	.	TGTGCCACCGCTACAGGGAGCGGTGAAGCTTTCTTT	CATATGSGEAFF
.	TRBJ2-7	TRBV20-1	11	.	TGCAGTGCCCCGGGAGTTGACGAGCAGTACTTC	CSAPGVDEQYF
.	TRBJ2-5	TRBV5-4	14	TRBD1	TGTGCCAGCAGCAAAGGGACAGACCAAGAGACCCAGTACTTC	CASSKGTDQETQYF
few	TRBJ2-2	TRBV10-3	14	.	TGTGCCATCGCGGCTCCGGGGGTTACCGGGGGGCTGTTTTTT	CAIAAPGVTGGLFF
few	TRBJ2-3	TRBV30	13	.	TGTGCCTGGAGTCAACCGGGCACAGATACGCAGTATTTT	CAWSQPGTDTQYF
many	TRBJ2-7	TRBV5-1	18	TRBD2	TGCGCCAGCAGCTTGTTAGCTAGCGGGAACCCTTTCGGCTACGAGCAGTACTTC	CASSLLASGNPFGYEQYF
.	TRBJ2-2	TRBV30	15	TRBD1	TGTGCCTGGAAAAACAGGGGGCGCAGCACCGGGGAGCTGTTTTTT	CAWKNRGRSTGELFF
.	TRBJ2-1	TRBV30	16	TRBD2	TGTGCCTGGAGTCCTTGGACTAGCGGGGGGAACAATGAGCAGTTCTTC	CAWSPWTSGGNNEQFF
.	TRBJ2-1	TRBV25-1	15	.	TGTGCCAGCAGGAGAGGGACACAATCCTACAATGAGCAGTTCTTC	CASRRGTQSYNEQFF
.	TRBJ2-3	TRBV12-5	13	.	TGTGCTAGTGGTTTGGTACAGATAGATACGCAGTATTTT	CASGLVQIDTQYF
.	TRBJ2-1	TRBV10-3	15	.	TGTGCCATCAGTGAGAGGGACACCCCGTCCAATGAGCAGTTCTTC	CAISERDTPSNEQFF
.	TRBJ2-1	TRBV7-2	15	TRBD1	TGTGCCAGCAGCTTAGACCAGGGGGCGCGCAATGAGCAGTTCTTC	CASSLDQGARNEQFF
once	TRBJ1-2	TRBV5-1	13	.	TGCGCCAGCAGCTTGGCCTATAACTATGGCTACACCTTC	CASSLAYNYGYTF
few	TRBJ1-4	TRBV7-9	16	.	TGTGCCAGCAGCTTAGAAGGGCGGTCCCCTGATGAAAAACTGTTTTTT	CASSLEGRSPDEKLFF
.	TRBJ2-5	TRBV5-6	13	.	TGTGCCAGCAGCCTTCGAGCGCACGAGACCCAGTACTTC	CASSLRAHETQYF